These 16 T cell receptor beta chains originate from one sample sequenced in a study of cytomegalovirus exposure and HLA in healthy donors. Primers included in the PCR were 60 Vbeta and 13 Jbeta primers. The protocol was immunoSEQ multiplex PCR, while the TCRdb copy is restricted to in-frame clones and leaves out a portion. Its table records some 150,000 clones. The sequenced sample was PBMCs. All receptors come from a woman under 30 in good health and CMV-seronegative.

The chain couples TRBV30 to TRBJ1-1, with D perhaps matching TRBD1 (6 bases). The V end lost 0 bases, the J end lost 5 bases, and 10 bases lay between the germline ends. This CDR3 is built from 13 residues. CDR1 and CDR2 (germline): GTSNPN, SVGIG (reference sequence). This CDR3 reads CAWSVGRGTEAFF. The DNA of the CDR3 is TGTGCCTGGAGTGTAGGAAGGGGGACTGAAGCTTTCTTT.

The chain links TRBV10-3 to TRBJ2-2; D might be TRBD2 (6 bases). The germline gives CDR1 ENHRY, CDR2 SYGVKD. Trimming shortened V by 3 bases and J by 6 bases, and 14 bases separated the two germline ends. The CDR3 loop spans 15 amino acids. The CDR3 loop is CAISERERGAGELFF. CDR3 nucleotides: TGTGCCATCAGTGAACGGGAGAGGGGCGCCGGGGAGCTGTTTTTT.

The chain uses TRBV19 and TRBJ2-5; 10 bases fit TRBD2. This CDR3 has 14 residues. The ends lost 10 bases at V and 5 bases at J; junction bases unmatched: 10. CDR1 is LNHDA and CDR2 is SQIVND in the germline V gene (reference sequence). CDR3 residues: CATSGSGRSETQYF. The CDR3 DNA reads TGTGCCACCTCCGGTAGCGGGAGGTCTGAGACCCAGTACTTC.

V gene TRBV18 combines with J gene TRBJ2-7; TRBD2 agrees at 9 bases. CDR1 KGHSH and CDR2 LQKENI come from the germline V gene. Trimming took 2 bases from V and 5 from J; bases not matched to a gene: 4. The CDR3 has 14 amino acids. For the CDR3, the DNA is TGTGCCAGCTCACCAGCGGGAGGGGACAACGAGCAGTACTTC. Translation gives CASSPAGGDNEQYF.

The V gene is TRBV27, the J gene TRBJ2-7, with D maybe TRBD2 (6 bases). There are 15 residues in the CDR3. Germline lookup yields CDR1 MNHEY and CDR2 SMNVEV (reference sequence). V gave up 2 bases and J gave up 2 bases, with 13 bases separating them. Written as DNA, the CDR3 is TGTGCCAGCAGTTTAAGTGGGAGGTTCCCCTACGAGCAGTACGTC. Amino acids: CASSLSGRFPYEQYV.

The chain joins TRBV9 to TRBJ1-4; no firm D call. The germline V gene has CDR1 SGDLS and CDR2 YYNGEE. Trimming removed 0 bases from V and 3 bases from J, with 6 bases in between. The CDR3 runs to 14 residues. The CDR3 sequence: CASSVDGANEKLFF. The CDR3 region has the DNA TGTGCCAGCAGCGTAGACGGGGCTAATGAAAAACTGTTTTTT.

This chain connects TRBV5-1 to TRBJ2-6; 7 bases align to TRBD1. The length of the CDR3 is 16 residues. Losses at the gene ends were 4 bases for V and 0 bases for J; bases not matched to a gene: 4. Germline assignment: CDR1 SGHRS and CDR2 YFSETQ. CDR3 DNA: TGCGCCAGCAGCGAACAGGGGTTCTCTGGGGCCAACGTCCTGACTTTC. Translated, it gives CASSEQGFSGANVLTF.

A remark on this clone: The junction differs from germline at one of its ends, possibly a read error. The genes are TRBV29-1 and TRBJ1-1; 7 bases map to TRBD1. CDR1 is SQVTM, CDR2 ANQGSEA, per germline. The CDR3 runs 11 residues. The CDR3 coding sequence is TGCGGCGTTGTAGGGGGCGGATGGGCTTTCTTT. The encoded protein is CGVVGGGWAFF. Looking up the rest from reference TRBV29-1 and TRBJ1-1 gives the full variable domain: SAVISQKPSRDICQRGTSLTIQCQVDSQVTMMFWYRQQPGQSLTLIATANQGSEATYESGFVIDKFPISRPNLTFSTLTVSNMSPEDSSIYLCGVVGGGWAFFGQGTRLTVV.

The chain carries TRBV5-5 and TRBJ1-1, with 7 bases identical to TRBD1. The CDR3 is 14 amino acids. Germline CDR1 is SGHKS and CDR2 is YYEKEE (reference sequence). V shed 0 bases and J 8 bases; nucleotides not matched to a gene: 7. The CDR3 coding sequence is TGTGCCAGCAGCTTGGAGGGTAGGGACAGAGAAGCTTTCTTT. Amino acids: CASSLEGRDREAFF. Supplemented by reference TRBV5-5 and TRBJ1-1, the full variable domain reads DAGVTQSPTHLIKTRGQQVTLRCSPISGHKSVSWYQQVLGQGPQFIFQYYEKEERGRGNFPDRFSARQFPNYSSELNVNALLLGDSALYLCASSLEGRDREAFFGQGTRLTVV.

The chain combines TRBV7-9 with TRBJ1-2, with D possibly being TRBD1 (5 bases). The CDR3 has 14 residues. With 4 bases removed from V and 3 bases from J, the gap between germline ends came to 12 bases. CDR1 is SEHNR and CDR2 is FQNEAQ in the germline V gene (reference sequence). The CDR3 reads CASSSLGEDYGYTF. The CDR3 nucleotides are TGTGCCAGCAGCTCCCTGGGGGAGGACTATGGCTACACCTTC. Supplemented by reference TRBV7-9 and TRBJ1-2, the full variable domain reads DTGVSQNPRHKITKRGQNVTFRCDPISEHNRLYWYRQTLGQGPEFLTYFQNEAQLEKSRLLSDRFSAERPKGSFSTLEIQRTEQGDSAMYLCASSSLGEDYGYTFGSGTRLTVV.

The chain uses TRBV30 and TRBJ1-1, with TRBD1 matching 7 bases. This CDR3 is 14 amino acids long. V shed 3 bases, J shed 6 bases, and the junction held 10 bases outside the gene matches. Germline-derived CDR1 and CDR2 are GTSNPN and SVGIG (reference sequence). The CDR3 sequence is CAWRPIQGFAEAFF. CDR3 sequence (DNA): TGTGCCTGGAGGCCAATACAGGGGTTTGCTGAAGCTTTCTTT.

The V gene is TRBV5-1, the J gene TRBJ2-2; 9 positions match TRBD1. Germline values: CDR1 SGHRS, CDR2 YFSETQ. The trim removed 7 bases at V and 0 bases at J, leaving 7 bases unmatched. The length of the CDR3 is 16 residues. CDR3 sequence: CASGPGQGSNTGELFF. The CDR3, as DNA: TGCGCCAGCGGGCCGGGACAGGGATCGAACACCGGGGAGCTGTTTTTT.

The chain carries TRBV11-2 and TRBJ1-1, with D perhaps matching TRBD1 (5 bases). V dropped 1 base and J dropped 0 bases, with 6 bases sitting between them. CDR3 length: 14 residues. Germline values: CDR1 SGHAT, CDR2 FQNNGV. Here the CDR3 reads CASSLGQMNTEAFF. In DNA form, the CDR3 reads TGTGCCAGCAGCTTAGGACAGATGAACACTGAAGCTTTCTTT.

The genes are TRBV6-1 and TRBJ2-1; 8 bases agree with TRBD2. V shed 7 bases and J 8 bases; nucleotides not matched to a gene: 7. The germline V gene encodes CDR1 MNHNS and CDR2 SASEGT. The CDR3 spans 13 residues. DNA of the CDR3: TGTGCCAGCATAACTAGCGGTGGCGATGAGCAGTTCTTC. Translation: CASITSGGDEQFF.

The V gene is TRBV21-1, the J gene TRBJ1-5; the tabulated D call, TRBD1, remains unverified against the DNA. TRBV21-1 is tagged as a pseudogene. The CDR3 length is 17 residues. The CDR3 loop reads CASSKESRGFGNQPQHF. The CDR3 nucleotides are TGTGCCAGCAGCAAAGAGAGCAGGGGATTTGGCAATCAGCCCCAGCATTTT.

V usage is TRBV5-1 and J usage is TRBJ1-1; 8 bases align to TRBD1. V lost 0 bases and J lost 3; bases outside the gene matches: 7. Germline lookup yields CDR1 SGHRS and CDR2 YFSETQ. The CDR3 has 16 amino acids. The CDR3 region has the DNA TGCGCCAGCAGCTTGGCCAGGGGGCCGGGGGACACTGAAGCTTTCTTT. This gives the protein CASSLARGPGDTEAFF. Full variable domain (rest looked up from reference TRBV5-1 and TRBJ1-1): KAGVTQTPRYLIKTRGQQVTLSCSPISGHRSVSWYQQTPGQGLQFLFEYFSETQRNKGNFPGRFSGRQFSNSRSEMNVSTLELGDSALYLCASSLARGPGDTEAFFGQGTRLTVV.